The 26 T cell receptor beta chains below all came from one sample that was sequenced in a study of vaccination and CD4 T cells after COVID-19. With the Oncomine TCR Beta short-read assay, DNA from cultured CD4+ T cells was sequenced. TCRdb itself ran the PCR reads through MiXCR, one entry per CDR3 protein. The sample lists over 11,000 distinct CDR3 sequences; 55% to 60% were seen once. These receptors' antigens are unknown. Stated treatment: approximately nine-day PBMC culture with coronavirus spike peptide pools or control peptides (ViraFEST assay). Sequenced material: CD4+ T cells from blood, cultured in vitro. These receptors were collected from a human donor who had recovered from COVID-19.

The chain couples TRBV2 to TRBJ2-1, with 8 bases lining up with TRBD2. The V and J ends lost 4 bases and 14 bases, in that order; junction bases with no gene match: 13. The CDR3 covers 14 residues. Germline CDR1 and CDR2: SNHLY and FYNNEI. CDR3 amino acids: CASSAGGAGVSEFF. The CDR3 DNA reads TGTGCCAGCAGTGCGGGCGGAGCGGGAGTATCGGAGTTCTTC.

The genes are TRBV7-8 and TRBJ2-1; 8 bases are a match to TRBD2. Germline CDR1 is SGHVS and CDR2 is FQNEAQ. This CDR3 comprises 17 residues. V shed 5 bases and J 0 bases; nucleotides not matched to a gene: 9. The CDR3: CASSQTQRGSSYNEQFF. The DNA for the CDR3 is TGTGCCAGCAGCCAAACGCAGCGGGGGAGCTCCTACAATGAGCAGTTCTTC.

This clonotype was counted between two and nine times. This chain's CDR3 is CASSLVGTSEKLFF. DNA for the CDR3: TGTGCCAGCAGCTTAGTTGGGACGTCCGAAAAACTGTTTTTT. The V call is TRBV7-9, the J call TRBJ1-4; possibly TRBD1 for D (5 bases). CDR1 is SEHNR and CDR2 is FQNEAQ in the germline V gene (reference sequence). The CDR3 loop spans 14 amino acids. The V end was cut by 1 base, the J end by 8 bases, with 11 bases between.

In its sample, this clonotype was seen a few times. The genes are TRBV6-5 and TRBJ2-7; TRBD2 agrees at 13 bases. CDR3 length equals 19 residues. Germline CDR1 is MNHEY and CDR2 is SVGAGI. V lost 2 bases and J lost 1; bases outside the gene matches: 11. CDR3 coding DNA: TGTGCCAGCAGTTACCTGCCCCCGGGACTAGCGGGGATATCCTACGAGCAGTACTTC. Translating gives CASSYLPPGLAGISYEQYF.

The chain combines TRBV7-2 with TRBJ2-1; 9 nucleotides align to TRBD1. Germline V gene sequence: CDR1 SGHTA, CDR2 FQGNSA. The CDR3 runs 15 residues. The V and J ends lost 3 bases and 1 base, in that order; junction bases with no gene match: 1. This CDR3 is CASSFDRGSYNEQFF. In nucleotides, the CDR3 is TGTGCCAGCAGCTTCGACAGGGGGTCCTACAATGAGCAGTTCTTC.

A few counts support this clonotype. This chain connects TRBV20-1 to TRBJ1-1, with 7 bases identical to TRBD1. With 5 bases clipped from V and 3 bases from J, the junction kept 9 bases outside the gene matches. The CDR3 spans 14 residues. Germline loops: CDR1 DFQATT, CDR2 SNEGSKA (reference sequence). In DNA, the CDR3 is TGCAGTGCTGAGACCCCCAGGGGGGACACTGAAGCTTTCTTT. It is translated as CSAETPRGDTEAFF.

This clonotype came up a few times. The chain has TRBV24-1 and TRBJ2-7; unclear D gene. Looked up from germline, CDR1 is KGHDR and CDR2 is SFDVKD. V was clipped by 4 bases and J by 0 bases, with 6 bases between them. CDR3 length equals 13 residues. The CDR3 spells CATSEPASYEQYF. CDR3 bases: TGTGCCACCAGTGAGCCGGCCTCCTACGAGCAGTACTTC.

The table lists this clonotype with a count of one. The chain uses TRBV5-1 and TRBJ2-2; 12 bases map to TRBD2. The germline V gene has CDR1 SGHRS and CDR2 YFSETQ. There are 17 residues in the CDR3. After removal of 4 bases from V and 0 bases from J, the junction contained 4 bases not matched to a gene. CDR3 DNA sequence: TGCGCCAGCAGCACACGACTAGCGGGGGCGAACACCGGGGAGCTGTTTTTT. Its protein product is CASSTRLAGANTGELFF. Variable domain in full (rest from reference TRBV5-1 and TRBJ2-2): KAGVTQTPRYLIKTRGQQVTLSCSPISGHRSVSWYQQTPGQGLQFLFEYFSETQRNKGNFPGRFSGRQFSNSRSEMNVSTLELGDSALYLCASSTRLAGANTGELFFGEGSRLTVL.

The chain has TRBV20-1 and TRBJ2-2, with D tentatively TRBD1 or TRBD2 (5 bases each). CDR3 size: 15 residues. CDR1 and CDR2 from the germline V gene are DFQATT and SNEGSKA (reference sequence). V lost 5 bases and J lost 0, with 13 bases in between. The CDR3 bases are TGCAGTGCTCCGGGGTGGGGCGCGAACACCGGGGAGCTGTTTTTT. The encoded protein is CSAPGWGANTGELFF.

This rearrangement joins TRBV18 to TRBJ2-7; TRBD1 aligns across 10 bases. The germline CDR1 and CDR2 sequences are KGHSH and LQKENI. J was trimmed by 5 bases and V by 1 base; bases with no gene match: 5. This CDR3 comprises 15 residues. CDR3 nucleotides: TGTGCCAGCTCACCACTTCGACAGGGGGCCCACGAGCAGTACTTC. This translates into CASSPLRQGAHEQYF.

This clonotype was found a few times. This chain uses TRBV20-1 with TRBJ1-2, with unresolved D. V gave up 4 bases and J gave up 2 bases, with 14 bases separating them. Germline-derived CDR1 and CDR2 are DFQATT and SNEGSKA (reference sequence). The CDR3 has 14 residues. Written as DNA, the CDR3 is TGCAGTGCTATCGAATTGACGTTAAACTATGGCTACACCTTC. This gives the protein CSAIELTLNYGYTF.

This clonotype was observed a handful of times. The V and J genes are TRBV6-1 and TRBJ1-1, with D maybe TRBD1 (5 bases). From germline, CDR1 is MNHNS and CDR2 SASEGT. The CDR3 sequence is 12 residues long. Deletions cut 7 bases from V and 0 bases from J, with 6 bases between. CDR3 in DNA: TGTGCCAGCAAAGGGGTGAACACTGAAGCTTTCTTT. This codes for CASKGVNTEAFF.

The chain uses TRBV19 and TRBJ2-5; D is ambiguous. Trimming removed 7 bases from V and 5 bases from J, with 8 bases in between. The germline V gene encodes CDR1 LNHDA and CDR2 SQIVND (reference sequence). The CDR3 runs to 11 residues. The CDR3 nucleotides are TGTGCCAGTACTACCGGGGAGACCCAGTACTTC. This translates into CASTTGETQYF.

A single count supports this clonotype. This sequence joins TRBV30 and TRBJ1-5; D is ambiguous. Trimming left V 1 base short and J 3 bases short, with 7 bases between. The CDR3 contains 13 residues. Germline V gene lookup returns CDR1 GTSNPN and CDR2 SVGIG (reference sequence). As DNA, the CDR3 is TGTGCCTGGAGTGCGCGTTTCAATCAGCCCCAGCATTTT. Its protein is CAWSARFNQPQHF.

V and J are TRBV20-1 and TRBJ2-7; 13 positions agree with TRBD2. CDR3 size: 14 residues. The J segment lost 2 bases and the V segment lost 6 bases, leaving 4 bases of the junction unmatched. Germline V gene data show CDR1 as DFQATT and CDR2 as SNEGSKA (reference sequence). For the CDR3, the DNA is TGCAGTGCCCAGGGACTAGCGGGAACCTACGAGCAGTACTTC. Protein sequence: CSAQGLAGTYEQYF.

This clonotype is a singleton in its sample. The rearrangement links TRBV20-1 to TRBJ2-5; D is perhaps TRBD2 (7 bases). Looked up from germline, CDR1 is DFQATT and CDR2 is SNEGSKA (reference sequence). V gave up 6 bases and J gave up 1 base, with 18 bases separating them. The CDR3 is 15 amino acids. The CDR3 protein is CSARGWPSGQETQYF. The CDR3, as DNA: TGCAGTGCAAGGGGGTGGCCTAGCGGCCAAGAGACCCAGTACTTC.

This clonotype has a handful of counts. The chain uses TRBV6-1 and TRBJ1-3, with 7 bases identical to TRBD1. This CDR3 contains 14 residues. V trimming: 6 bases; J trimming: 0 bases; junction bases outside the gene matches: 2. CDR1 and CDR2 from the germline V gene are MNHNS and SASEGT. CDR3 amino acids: CASRTGTSGNTIYF. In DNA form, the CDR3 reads TGTGCCAGCAGGACAGGGACCTCTGGAAACACCATATATTTT.

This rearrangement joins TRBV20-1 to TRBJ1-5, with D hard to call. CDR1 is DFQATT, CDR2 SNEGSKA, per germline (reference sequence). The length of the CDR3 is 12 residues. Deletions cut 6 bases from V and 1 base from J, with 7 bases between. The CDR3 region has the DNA TGCAGTGCCGCGGGAAGCAATCAGCCCCAGCATTTT. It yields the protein CSAAGSNQPQHF.

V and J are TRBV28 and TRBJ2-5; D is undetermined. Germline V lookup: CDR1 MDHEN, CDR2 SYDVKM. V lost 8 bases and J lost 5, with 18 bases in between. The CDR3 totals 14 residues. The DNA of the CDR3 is TGTGCCAGCTGTGGGCCACACGGTGGGGAGACCCAGTACTTC. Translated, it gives CASCGPHGGETQYF. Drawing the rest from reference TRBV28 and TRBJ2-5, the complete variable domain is DVKVTQSSRYLVKRTGEKVFLECVQDMDHENMFWYRQDPGLGLRLIYFSYDVKMKEKGDIPEGYSVSREKKERFSLILESASTNQTSMYLCASCGPHGGETQYFGPGTRLLVL.

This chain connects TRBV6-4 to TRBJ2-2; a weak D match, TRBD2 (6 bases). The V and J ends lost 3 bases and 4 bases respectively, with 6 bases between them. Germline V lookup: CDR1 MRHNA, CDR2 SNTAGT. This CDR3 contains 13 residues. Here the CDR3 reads CASSETSTGELFF. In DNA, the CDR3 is TGTGCCAGCAGTGAGACTAGCACCGGGGAGCTGTTTTTT.

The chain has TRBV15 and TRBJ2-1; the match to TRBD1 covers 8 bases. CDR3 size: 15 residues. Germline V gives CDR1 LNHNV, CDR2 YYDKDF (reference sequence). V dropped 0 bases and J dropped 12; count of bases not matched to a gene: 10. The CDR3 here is CATSRDRGTGGGQFF. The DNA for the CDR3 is TGTGCCACCAGCAGAGACAGAGGGACAGGAGGGGGGCAGTTCTTC. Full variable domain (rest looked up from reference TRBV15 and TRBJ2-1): DAMVIQNPRYQVTQFGKPVTLSCSQTLNHNVMYWYQQKSSQAPKLLFHYYDKDFNNEADTPDNFQSRRPNTSFCFLDIRSPGLGDTAMYLCATSRDRGTGGGQFFGPGTRLTVL.

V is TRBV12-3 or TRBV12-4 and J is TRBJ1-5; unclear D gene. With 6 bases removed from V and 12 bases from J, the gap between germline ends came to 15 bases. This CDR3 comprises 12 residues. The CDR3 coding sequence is TGTGCCAGCAGCCGTCTATCGGACTTCCAGCATTTT. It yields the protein CASSRLSDFQHF.

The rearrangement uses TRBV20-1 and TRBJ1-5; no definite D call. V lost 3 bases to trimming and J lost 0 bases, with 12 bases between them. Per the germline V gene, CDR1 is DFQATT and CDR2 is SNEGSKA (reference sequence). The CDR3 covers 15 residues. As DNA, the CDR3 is TGCAGTGCTAGTACCCAGGTTAATAGCAATCAGCCCCAGCATTTT. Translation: CSASTQVNSNQPQHF.

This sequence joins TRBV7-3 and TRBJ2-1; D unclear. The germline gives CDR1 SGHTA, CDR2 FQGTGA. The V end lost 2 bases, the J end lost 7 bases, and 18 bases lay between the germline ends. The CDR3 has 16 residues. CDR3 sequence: CASSLAPAGLGNEQFF. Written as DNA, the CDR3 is TGTGCCAGCAGCTTAGCCCCAGCTGGCCTTGGGAATGAGCAGTTCTTC.

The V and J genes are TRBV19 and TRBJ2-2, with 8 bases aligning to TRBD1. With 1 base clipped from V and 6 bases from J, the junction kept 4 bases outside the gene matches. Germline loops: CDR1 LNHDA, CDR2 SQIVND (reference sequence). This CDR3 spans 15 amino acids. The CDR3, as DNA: TGTGCCAGTAGTATAGCGGGACAGGAGGCCGGGGAGCTGTTTTTT. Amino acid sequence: CASSIAGQEAGELFF.

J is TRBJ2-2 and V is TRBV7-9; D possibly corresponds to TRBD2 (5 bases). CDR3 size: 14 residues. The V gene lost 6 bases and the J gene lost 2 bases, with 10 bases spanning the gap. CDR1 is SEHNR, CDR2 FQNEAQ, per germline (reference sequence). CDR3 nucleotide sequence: TGTGCCAGCAGGAGGGAGTCCAACACCGGGGAGCTGTTTTTT. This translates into CASRRESNTGELFF.